The 24 T cell receptor beta chains below all came from one sample that was sequenced in a study of T cells in Graves' hyperthyroidism and ophthalmopathy. Amplification of TCR beta CDR3 regions was performed using RNA transcripts as template. Carried out on the TCR CDR3, a first-round RT-PCR used the HTBI primer set. TCRdb fed the multiplex PCR reads into MiXCR, producing one record per CDR3 protein. There are 450,000 to 600,000 distinct CDR3 sequences in the sample; 14% occur only once, and around 13% lies in the top ten. The sample comprised blood. Receptor source: a middle-aged woman with Graves' hyperthyroidism.

This chain joins TRBV29-1 and TRBJ2-7; TRBD1 agrees at 10 bases. V gave up 4 bases and J gave up 4 bases; unmatched junction bases: 10. The CDR3 sequence is 15 residues long. Germline values: CDR1 SQVTM, CDR2 ANQGSEA. CDR3 in DNA: TGCAGCGTTGTTCTCAGGGACAGGGGTTTTTACGAGCAGTACTTC. Translating it yields CSVVLRDRGFYEQYF.

This clonotype came up once. The chain couples TRBV18 to TRBJ2-2; 10 positions match TRBD1. CDR1 and CDR2 (germline): KGHSH, LQKENI. This CDR3 contains 16 residues. J lost 5 bases, V lost 5 bases, and 8 bases had no gene match. The CDR3 protein is CASSTTQGQGTGELFF. The CDR3 coding sequence is TGTGCCAGCTCAACTACTCAGGGACAGGGGACCGGGGAGCTGTTTTTT.

This clonotype was recorded many times. V usage is TRBV20-1 and J usage is TRBJ2-7; D not resolved. The germline V gene has CDR1 DFQATT and CDR2 SNEGSKA (reference sequence). V lost 3 bases and J 2 bases, leaving 14 bases between the germline ends. The CDR3 runs to 14 residues. CDR3 nucleotide sequence: TGCAGTGCTAGGACGGCTAGAAGGGCCTACGAGCAGTACTTC. Its translation: CSARTARRAYEQYF.

A few counts support this clonotype. The chain couples TRBV19 to TRBJ2-1, with D tentatively TRBD1 (6 bases). V was shortened by 6 bases and J by 9 bases, with 21 bases between the two germline ends. Germline-derived CDR1 and CDR2 are LNHDA and SQIVND (reference sequence). This CDR3 contains 15 residues. CDR3 bases: TGTGCCAGTAGATTCCGGGACACAAGGGAGAGTGAGCAGTTCTTC. Its translation: CASRFRDTRESEQFF.

In its sample, this clonotype was seen many times. The genes are TRBV28 and TRBJ1-2; D is perhaps TRBD1 (5 bases). Germline CDR1 MDHEN, CDR2 SYDVKM. CDR3 length: 16 residues. Trimming removed 5 bases at V and 4 bases at J, with 20 bases between. The CDR3 protein is CASSPDMGRFFYGYTF. The CDR3 DNA follows: TGTGCCAGCAGTCCCGACATGGGGCGGTTCTTCTATGGCTACACCTTC.

This clonotype was counted only a few times. This sequence joins TRBV5-6 and TRBJ2-5; TRBD1 matches 7 bases. The CDR3 consists of 15 residues. V dropped 4 bases and J dropped 2; count of bases not matched to a gene: 8. Germline assignment: CDR1 SGHDT and CDR2 YYEEEE. CDR3 bases: TGTGCCAGCAGCCCGGCAGGGGGACAACAAGAGACCCAGTACTTC. This codes for CASSPAGGQQETQYF.

Ten or more counts support this clonotype. The chain carries TRBV7-9 and TRBJ1-2; unclear D gene. Per the germline V gene, CDR1 is SEHNR and CDR2 is FQNEAQ (reference sequence). This CDR3 is 14 amino acids long. V dropped 5 bases and J dropped 6 bases, with 16 bases sitting between them. This CDR3 is CASSLITRFDGYTF. CDR3 coding DNA: TGTGCCAGCAGCCTCATTACCCGTTTCGATGGCTACACCTTC. Full variable domain (rest looked up from reference TRBV7-9 and TRBJ1-2): DTGVSQNPRHKITKRGQNVTFRCDPISEHNRLYWYRQTLGQGPEFLTYFQNEAQLEKSRLLSDRFSAERPKGSFSTLEIQRTEQGDSAMYLCASSLITRFDGYTFGSGTRLTVV.

Ten or more counts support this clonotype. A read error may account for a junction end that differs from germline. CDR3 region: CASSLQGYEQYF. As DNA, the CDR3 is TGTGCCAGCAGCTTACAGGGCTACGAGCAGTACTTC. This sequence joins TRBV5-1 and TRBJ2-7; D may be TRBD1 (6 bases). This CDR3 contains 12 residues. Per the germline V gene, CDR1 is SGHRS and CDR2 is YFSETQ.

The V gene is TRBV9, the J gene TRBJ2-7; 9 bases agree with TRBD1. Germline V gives CDR1 SGDLS, CDR2 YYNGEE. CDR3 length equals 16 residues. The trim removed 0 bases at V and 1 base at J, leaving 5 bases unmatched. CDR3 amino acids: CASSVDGGTGSYEQYF. Written as DNA, the CDR3 is TGTGCCAGCAGCGTAGACGGTGGGACAGGGTCCTACGAGCAGTACTTC.

The chain couples TRBV12-3 or TRBV12-4 to TRBJ1-1; no reliable D call. The V gene lost 8 bases and the J gene lost 4 bases, with 23 bases spanning the gap. This CDR3 is built from 16 residues. This chain's CDR3 is CASANPGSGIGTEAFF. In DNA form, the CDR3 reads TGTGCCAGCGCTAATCCTGGATCCGGGATAGGCACTGAAGCTTTCTTT.

This clonotype was found many times. The chain employs TRBV20-1 and TRBJ1-1; D is undetermined. This CDR3 comprises 13 residues. Per germline, CDR1 DFQATT and CDR2 SNEGSKA (reference sequence). V lost 0 bases to trimming and J lost 4 bases, with 9 bases between them. The CDR3 coding sequence is TGCAGTGCTAGAGATTACAAGGCCACTGAAGCTTTCTTT. Translating it yields CSARDYKATEAFF.

This clonotype occurred many times. This chain uses TRBV3-1 with TRBJ2-1; 12 bases align to TRBD2. J gave up 8 bases and V 4 bases, and 6 bases lay outside the gene matches. CDR1 is LGHDT and CDR2 is YNNKEL in the germline V gene (reference sequence). CDR3 length: 15 residues. DNA for the CDR3: TGTGCCAGCAGCCTCCTAGCGGGAGGGCCGGATGAGCAGTTCTTC. Protein sequence: CASSLLAGGPDEQFF.

This clonotype was seen repeatedly, ten times or more. V usage is TRBV28 and J usage is TRBJ2-7, with 14 bases that match TRBD2. CDR1 and CDR2 (germline): MDHEN, SYDVKM. The trim removed 8 bases at V and 4 bases at J, leaving 4 bases unmatched. The CDR3 sequence is 14 residues long. The chain's CDR3 is CASAGTSGSYEQYF. CDR3 nucleotide sequence: TGTGCCAGCGCTGGGACTAGCGGGAGTTACGAGCAGTACTTC.

This clonotype was counted ten times or more. V usage is TRBV9 and J usage is TRBJ2-7, with TRBD2 matching 9 bases. The V segment lost 5 bases and the J segment 4 bases; nucleotides outside the gene matches: 7. The CDR3 covers 14 residues. Germline V gives CDR1 SGDLS, CDR2 YYNGEE. The chain's CDR3 is CASSPSGDSYEQYF. The CDR3 DNA is TGTGCCAGCAGTCCTAGCGGGGATTCTTACGAGCAGTACTTC.

This clonotype was seen repeatedly, ten times or more. The chain uses TRBV3-1 and TRBJ2-7; no firm D call. The CDR3 has 11 amino acids. The ends were cut back, 3 bases at V and 6 bases at J, with 6 bases in the middle. Germline CDR1 reads LGHDT; CDR2 reads YNNKEL (reference sequence). The CDR3 DNA reads as TGTGCCAGCAGCCATGCAGGCGAGCAGTACTTC. It specifies CASSHAGEQYF.

On this clonotype: Its ends do not fully match the called genes, so a read error is possible. V and J are TRBV5-1 and TRBJ2-1; 13 nucleotides align to TRBD2. Germline CDR1 and CDR2: SGHRS and YFSETQ. This CDR3 is built from 18 residues. DNA of the CDR3: TGCGCCGGCAGCTTGGCGGGGGTAGGACTAGCGGGAGACGATGAGCAGTTCTTC. This translates into CAGSLAGVGLAGDDEQFF.

This clonotype was observed a handful of times. The chain carries TRBV10-1 and TRBJ2-5; D possibly corresponds to TRBD1 (5 bases). The CDR3 runs to 15 residues. Per the germline V gene, CDR1 is WNHNN and CDR2 is SYGVQD (reference sequence). Between the trimmed V and J ends, which lost 2 bases and 1 base, there was a span of 11 bases. The CDR3 DNA sequence: TGCGCCAGCAGTGAGAGGGCAGGGTCCCAAGAGACCCAGTACTTC. Encoded protein: CASSERAGSQETQYF.

This chain joins TRBV6-1 and TRBJ1-1; TRBD1 matches 7 bases. With 6 bases clipped from V and 11 bases from J, the junction kept 9 bases outside the gene matches. This CDR3 region has 12 residues. Germline assignment: CDR1 MNHNS and CDR2 SASEGT. The CDR3 is CASRPGTEWAFF. CDR3 bases: TGTGCCAGCAGGCCCGGGACAGAGTGGGCTTTCTTT.

There are a few counts of this clonotype. This CDR3 reads CASSLDPGQENYGYTF. In nucleotides, the CDR3 is TGTGCCAGCAGCTTAGATCCGGGACAGGAGAACTATGGCTACACCTTC. The rearrangement links TRBV7-2 to TRBJ1-2, with TRBD1 identical over 8 bases. This CDR3 has 16 residues. CDR1 and CDR2 from the germline V gene are SGHTA and FQGNSA. Unmatched junction bases numbered 6, after V lost 1 base and J lost 2 bases.

This clonotype was observed many times. This chain uses TRBV6-1 with TRBJ1-5; 9 bases line up with TRBD1. The CDR3 loop spans 14 amino acids. The J segment lost 5 bases and the V segment lost 3 bases, leaving 2 bases of the junction unmatched. In germline, CDR1 is MNHNS, CDR2 SASEGT. The CDR3 bases are TGTGCCAGCAGTGAGGGACAGGGACATCAGCCCCAGCATTTT. Residues: CASSEGQGHQPQHF.

This chain links TRBV18 with TRBJ1-2; 9 nucleotides agree with TRBD1. Germline lookup yields CDR1 KGHSH and CDR2 LQKENI. The trim removed 4 bases at V and 3 bases at J, leaving 6 bases unmatched. The CDR3 covers 15 residues. In DNA, the CDR3 is TGTGCCAGCTCACTAGGGACAGGGAAGCACTATGGCTACACCTTC. This translates into CASSLGTGKHYGYTF.

The rearrangement uses TRBV7-2 and TRBJ2-7; perhaps TRBD1 as D (7 bases). Trimming left V 2 bases short and J 2 bases short, with 13 bases between. Germline loops: CDR1 SGHTA, CDR2 FQGNSA. CDR3 length: 15 residues. The CDR3 sequence is CASSLSPGGPYEQYF. CDR3 in DNA: TGTGCCAGCAGCTTATCCCCAGGGGGGCCCTACGAGCAGTACTTC.

This clonotype was seen repeatedly, ten times or more. In nucleotides, the CDR3 is TGTGCCAGCAGTTCCAGACAGGGAGACGAGCAGTACTTC. Translating gives CASSSRQGDEQYF. This chain joins TRBV6-1 and TRBJ2-7; 7 nucleotides line up with TRBD1. Germline V gives CDR1 MNHNS, CDR2 SASEGT. With 5 bases clipped from V and 5 bases from J, the junction kept 6 bases outside the gene matches. This CDR3 region has 13 residues.

In its sample, this clonotype was seen many times. The rearrangement joins TRBV7-3 to TRBJ1-1; 7 bases map to TRBD1. J gave up 1 base and V 4 bases, and 3 bases lay outside the gene matches. Germline values: CDR1 SGHTA, CDR2 FQGTGA. This CDR3 contains 14 residues. In nucleotides, the CDR3 is TGTGCCAGCAGCTCTACAGGGGAGAACACTGAAGCTTTCTTT. It yields the protein CASSSTGENTEAFF.